These 20 T cell receptor beta chains came from one sample sequenced in a study of blood T cell repertoires in COVID-19. TCRdb keeps only in-frame clones here, not all; method: immunoSEQ multiplex PCR. This sample yields around 200,000 clones, of which around 86% are seen a single time; about 6.5% belongs to the top ten. The sequenced material came from peripheral blood. These TCRs come from a woman aged 80 or older in a cohort sampled during active or convalescent COVID-19.

V usage is TRBV5-1 and J usage is TRBJ1-1, with D maybe TRBD1 (5 bases). CDR1 and CDR2 (germline): SGHRS, YFSETQ. V lost 1 base and J 5 bases, leaving 12 bases between the germline ends. This CDR3 has 14 residues. The CDR3 spells CASSLKGAGTEAFF. CDR3 coding DNA: TGCGCCAGCAGCTTGAAAGGGGCCGGGACTGAAGCTTTCTTT.

V and J are TRBV12-5 and TRBJ1-5; 7 nucleotides agree with TRBD1. Germline V CDR1 and CDR2: LGHNT, FRNRAP. The CDR3 runs to 15 residues. V gave up 1 base and J gave up 4 bases; unmatched junction bases: 4. In DNA, the CDR3 is TGTGCTAGTGGTTTGGGGCAGGGGGTGAATCAGCCCCAGCATTTT. Translation gives CASGLGQGVNQPQHF.

The chain recombines TRBV18 with TRBJ1-2, with D unresolved. CDR1 and CDR2 (germline): KGHSH, LQKENI. This CDR3 has 17 amino acids. Trimming cost V 3 bases and J 0 bases, with 17 bases left between them. CDR3 loop: CASSPRVGLPANYGYTF. The CDR3 nucleotides are TGTGCCAGCTCACCGCGGGTGGGTCTCCCAGCTAACTATGGCTACACCTTC. Using reference TRBV18 and TRBJ1-2 for the parts outside the CDR3, the full variable domain is NAGVMQNPRHLVRRRGQEARLRCSPMKGHSHVYWYRQLPEEGLKFMVYLQKENIIDESGMPKERFSAEFPKEGPSILRIQQVVRGDSAAYFCASSPRVGLPANYGYTFGSGTRLTVV.

V usage is TRBV19 and J usage is TRBJ2-1; 7 bases fit TRBD2. In germline, CDR1 is LNHDA, CDR2 SQIVND (reference sequence). This CDR3 contains 15 residues. The V segment lost 10 bases and the J segment 5 bases; nucleotides outside the gene matches: 14. The CDR3 is CATRPGGSYHNEQFF. Written as DNA, the CDR3 is TGTGCCACTCGCCCGGGGGGTAGCTATCACAATGAGCAGTTCTTC.

V is TRBV12-5 and J is TRBJ2-3; TRBD2 matches 7 bases. Per germline, CDR1 LGHNT and CDR2 FRNRAP. The CDR3 is 14 residues long. The trim removed 6 bases at V and 6 bases at J, leaving 9 bases unmatched. The CDR3 loop reads CASGRGSRGDTQYF. DNA of the CDR3: TGTGCTAGTGGCCGTGGATCGCGGGGGGATACGCAGTATTTT. The full variable domain, in which reference TRBV12-5 and TRBJ2-3 provide the parts outside the CDR3, is DARVTQTPRHKVTEMGQEVTMRCQPILGHNTVFWYRQTMMQGLELLAYFRNRAPLDDSGMPKDRFSAEMPDATLATLKIQPSEPRDSAVYFCASGRGSRGDTQYFGPGTRLTVL.

This clone was observed a single time. Other DNA sequences in the same sample also yield this CDR3. This chain joins TRBV25-1 and TRBJ1-2, with unresolved D. The germline V gene has CDR1 MGHDK and CDR2 SYGVNS. The CDR3 consists of 11 residues. The germline V and J ends were trimmed by 4 bases and 7 bases, with 7 bases remaining between them. CDR3 amino acids: CASSGPVGYTF. The CDR3, as DNA: TGTGCCAGCAGTGGGCCTGTTGGCTACACCTTC.

The chain has TRBV7-9 and TRBJ1-1; the match to TRBD1 covers 11 bases. This CDR3 is built from 15 residues. The germline V gene has CDR1 SEHNR and CDR2 FQNEAQ (reference sequence). The J segment lost 6 bases and the V segment lost 1 base, leaving 4 bases of the junction unmatched. The DNA of the CDR3 is TGTGCCAGCAGCTTAGTTCCGGGACAGGGGGCTGAAGCTTTCTTT. Protein: CASSLVPGQGAEAFF.

The rearrangement links TRBV24-1 to TRBJ2-1, with 10 bases identical to TRBD1. V was clipped by 3 bases and J by 7 bases; unmatched bases: 5. Germline V gene sequence: CDR1 KGHDR, CDR2 SFDVKD. CDR3 size: 15 residues. The CDR3 protein is CATSDMGTGANEQFF. The CDR3 coding sequence is TGTGCCACCAGTGATATGGGGACAGGGGCGAATGAGCAGTTCTTC.

The chain has TRBV3-1 (or the pseudogene TRBV3-2) and TRBJ2-7; 8 bases agree with TRBD1. CDR3 length: 13 residues. Trimming cost V 6 bases and J 6 bases; bases outside gene matches: 7. Looked up from germline, CDR1 is LGHDT and CDR2 is YNNKEL (reference sequence). CDR3 protein: CASSTRGLSEQYF. CDR3 sequence (DNA): TGTGCCAGCAGTACCAGGGGGCTGAGCGAGCAGTACTTC.

The table lists this clone with a few counts. The chain couples TRBV12-5 to TRBJ1-6, with a tentative D call TRBD1 (5 bases). The CDR3 has 16 residues. V gave up 5 bases and J gave up 0 bases, with 11 bases separating them. Germline assignment: CDR1 LGHNT and CDR2 FRNRAP. CDR3: CASGRGGSSYNSPLHF. The CDR3 coding sequence is TGTGCTAGTGGTCGGGGGGGAAGCTCCTATAATTCACCCCTCCACTTT.

CDR3 DNA sequence: TGTGCCAGCAGCTTAGGGGGGCCAGGGACCGGGGAGCTGTTTTTT. This sequence encodes CASSLGGPGTGELFF. The chain is built from TRBV7-6 and TRBJ2-2; tentative D call: TRBD1 (6 bases). This CDR3 contains 15 residues. Germline CDR1 is SGHVS and CDR2 is FNYEAQ. Trimming cost V 1 base and J 5 bases, with 11 bases left between them.

This chain links TRBV27 with TRBJ1-4; D remains ambiguous. CDR3 length: 13 amino acids. Trimming pared 8 bases from V and 4 bases from J, leaving 11 bases between. From germline, CDR1 is MNHEY and CDR2 SMNVEV (reference sequence). This CDR3 reads CASGREGNEKLFF. In DNA, the CDR3 is TGTGCCAGCGGGAGAGAGGGTAATGAAAAACTGTTTTTT.

The chain joins TRBV28 to TRBJ1-4, with 7 bases lining up with TRBD1. Looked up from germline, CDR1 is MDHEN and CDR2 is SYDVKM. The V and J ends lost 2 bases and 7 bases, in that order; junction bases with no gene match: 1. The CDR3 totals 13 residues. This CDR3 reads CASSLRTGEKLFF. CDR3 nucleotide sequence: TGTGCCAGCAGTTTACGGACAGGTGAAAAACTGTTTTTT.

The chain links TRBV27 to TRBJ1-2, with a possible D match to TRBD1 (6 bases). V was cut by 4 bases and J by 0 bases, with 18 bases left in between. In germline, CDR1 is MNHEY, CDR2 SMNVEV (reference sequence). The CDR3 consists of 17 residues. The CDR3 nucleotides are TGTGCCAGCAGTTCTGCTTTTCGGGGGGGGCCTAACTATGGCTACACCTTC. Amino acid sequence: CASSSAFRGGPNYGYTF.

The gene calls are TRBV2 and TRBJ2-7; D gene unclear. This CDR3 comprises 11 residues. Trimming removed 4 bases from V and 4 bases from J, with 5 bases in between. CDR1 and CDR2 from the germline V gene are SNHLY and FYNNEI. In DNA form, the CDR3 reads TGTGCCAGCAGTGCGAGGTACGAGCAGTACTTC. It codes for CASSARYEQYF.

The rearrangement links TRBV7-2 to TRBJ2-1; 16 nucleotides agree with TRBD2. Germline assignment: CDR1 SGHTA and CDR2 FQGNSA. Losses at the gene ends were 2 bases for V and 3 bases for J; bases not matched to a gene: 7. This CDR3 has 19 residues. CDR3 protein: CASSLPSGTSGGVYNEQFF. The CDR3 DNA follows: TGTGCCAGCAGCTTACCATCCGGGACTAGCGGGGGGGTCTACAATGAGCAGTTCTTC.

This clone turned up a few times. This chain joins TRBV7-2 and TRBJ1-5, with TRBD1 as a possible D gene (6 bases). Per the germline V gene, CDR1 is SGHTA and CDR2 is FQGNSA. The CDR3 has 14 amino acids. Between the trimmed V and J ends, which lost 5 bases and 6 bases, there was a span of 14 bases. CDR3 in DNA: TGTGCCAGCAGCCCATTCGGGGGGCCTCAGCCCCAGCATTTT. Translation gives CASSPFGGPQPQHF. Full variable domain (remainder filled in from reference TRBV7-2 and TRBJ1-5): GAGVSQSPSNKVTEKGKDVELRCDPISGHTALYWYRQSLGQGLEFLIYFQGNSAPDKSGLPSDRFSAERTGGSVSTLTIQRTQQEDSAVYLCASSPFGGPQPQHFGDGTRLSIL.

The rearrangement joins TRBV19 to TRBJ1-1; 7 positions match TRBD1. The germline V gene has CDR1 LNHDA and CDR2 SQIVND (reference sequence). The V segment lost 7 bases and the J segment 9 bases; nucleotides outside the gene matches: 8. The CDR3 has 12 residues. CDR3 sequence (DNA): TGTGCCAGTATCAGACAGGGAATGAAAGCTTTCTTT. Translation gives CASIRQGMKAFF.

The rearrangement links TRBV4-2 to TRBJ1-1; D unresolved. Germline values: CDR1 LGHNA, CDR2 YNFKEQ. V lost 0 bases and J 10 bases, leaving 9 bases between the germline ends. This CDR3 has 12 amino acids. This chain's CDR3 is CASSQDENLAFF. CDR3 nucleotide sequence: TGTGCCAGCAGCCAAGATGAGAACTTAGCTTTCTTT.

This rearrangement joins TRBV9 to TRBJ2-2; D is possibly TRBD1 (7 bases). Germline loops: CDR1 SGDLS, CDR2 YYNGEE. CDR3 size: 19 residues. V was pared by 3 bases and J by 4 bases, with 25 bases between. The CDR3 nucleotides read TGTGCCAGCAGCGCCCGCTACCGGAGCGGCAGGGGGGCCACCGGGGAGCTGTTTTTT. Its protein is CASSARYRSGRGATGELFF. The whole variable domain, remainder taken from reference TRBV9 and TRBJ2-2, is DSGVTQTPKHLITATGQRVTLRCSPRSGDLSVYWYQQSLDQGLQFLIQYYNGEERAKGNILERFSAQQFPDLHSELNLSSLELGDSALYFCASSARYRSGRGATGELFFGEGSRLTVL.